The sequence of this TCR beta chain was determined in a study of blood T cell repertoires in COVID-19. In the study overall: From the United States, Italy and Spain came samples of acute and convalescent COVID-19. T cells, B-cell-depleted T cells, or PBMCs supplied cDNA or gDNA.

Original handling: How many nucleated cells were present was estimated from reference gene primer amplification. This table comes from immunoSEQ multiplex PCR, and its TCRdb copy is limited to in-frame clones, with some not included. The DNA gave D and trimming, while V, J and clone size come from that table. The sample shows some 150,000 clones, 80% to 90% of them seen only once. V was pared by 0 bases and J by 0 bases, with 12 bases between. This CDR3 contains 18 residues. CDR1 and CDR2 from the germline V gene are LGHNA and YNFKEQ. The source of this sequence is a man over 45 who had recovered from COVID-19. The genes are TRBV4-2 and TRBJ2-6; D is possibly TRBD1 (5 bases). Sequencing was performed on peripheral blood. In nucleotides, the CDR3 is TGTGCCAGCAGCCAAGACAGGGCCCCAACCTCTGGGGCCAACGTCCTGACTTTC. Protein: CASSQDRAPTSGANVLTF.